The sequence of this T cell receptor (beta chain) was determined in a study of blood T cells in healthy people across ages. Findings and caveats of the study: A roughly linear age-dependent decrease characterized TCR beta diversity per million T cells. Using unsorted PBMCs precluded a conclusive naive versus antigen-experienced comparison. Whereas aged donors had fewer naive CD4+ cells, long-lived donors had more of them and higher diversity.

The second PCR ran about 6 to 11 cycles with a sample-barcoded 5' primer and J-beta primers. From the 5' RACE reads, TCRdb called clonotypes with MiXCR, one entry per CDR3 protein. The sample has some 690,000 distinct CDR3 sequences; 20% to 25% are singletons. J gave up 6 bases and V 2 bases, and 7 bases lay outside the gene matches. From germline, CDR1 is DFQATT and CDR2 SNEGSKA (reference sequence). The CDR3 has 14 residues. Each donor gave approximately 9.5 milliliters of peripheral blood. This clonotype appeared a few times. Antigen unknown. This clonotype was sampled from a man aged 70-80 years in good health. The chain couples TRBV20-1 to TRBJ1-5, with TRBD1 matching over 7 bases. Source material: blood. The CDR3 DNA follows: TGCAGTGCTAGAAGAGGGGGCCGGGGTCAGCCCCAGCATTTT. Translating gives CSARRGGRGQPQHF.